The rows below give T cell receptor beta chains drawn from one sample of a study of blood T cells in healthy people across ages. TCRdb re-analysed the 5' RACE reads in MiXCR, keeping a single row per CDR3 protein. Here the sample spans fewer than 1,200,000 distinct CDR3 sequences, almost 25% being singletons. These same data were also listed under a study on T cells of mothers and their children.

The sample was blood. Receptors originate from a girl aged 2-10 years in good health. CDR3s include the opening cysteine and the closing phenylalanine or tryptophan. The D gene is left open where the match is weak. Clone size is given for some rows only: seen once, a few or many times, or a class if the clone is expanded.

j_call clone_size v_call d_call cdr3_length cdr3_aa cdr3_nt
TRBJ2-1 few TRBV12-3/TRBV12-4 - 14 CASSSSDGYNEQFF TGTGCCAGCAGCTCTTCGGACGGGTACAATGAGCAGTTCTTC
TRBJ2-4 - TRBV6-1 - 15 CASSEQGIAKNIQYF TGTGCCAGCAGTGAACAGGGTATAGCCAAAAACATTCAGTACTTC
TRBJ2-7 - TRBV6-6 - 12 CASNEGVGEQYF TGTGCCAGCAACGAGGGAGTCGGGGAGCAGTACTTC
TRBJ1-4 few TRBV7-9 - 13 CASSLQTNEKLFF TGTGCCAGCAGCTTACAAACTAATGAAAAACTGTTTTTT
TRBJ1-1 few TRBV7-3 - 13 CASSFTPDGEAFF TGTGCCAGCAGCTTCACCCCGGACGGTGAAGCTTTCTTT
TRBJ1-2 few TRBV27 - 14 CASSLSPLNYGYTF TGTGCCAGCAGTTTATCCCCGCTAAACTATGGCTACACCTTC
TRBJ1-3 few TRBV12-3/TRBV12-4 - 13 CASSRRSGNTIYF TGTGCCAGCAGTCGACGCTCTGGAAACACCATATATTTT
TRBJ2-7 few TRBV5-1 - 14 CASSLDVLVREQYF TGCGCCAGCAGCTTGGATGTTCTTGTACGGGAGCAGTACTTC
TRBJ1-6 few TRBV6-4 - 15 CASSPDLRLNSPLHF TGTGCCAGCAGTCCGGACCTTAGACTTAATTCACCCCTCCACTTT
TRBJ2-7 - TRBV7-6 - 13 CASSSLSREEQYF TGTGCCAGCAGCTCCCTCTCCAGGGAAGAGCAGTACTTC
TRBJ2-3 - TRBV7-2 - 15 CASSPGHGGFDTQYF TGTGCCAGCAGCCCAGGGCACGGCGGGTTCGATACGCAGTATTTT
TRBJ1-6 once TRBV4-1 TRBD1 14 CASKTGIENSPLHF TGCGCCAGCAAGACAGGGATAGAGAATTCACCCCTCCACTTT
TRBJ2-7 - TRBV7-9 - 16 CASSLTWSGVAYEQYF TGTGCCAGCAGCCTAACGTGGTCGGGAGTAGCCTACGAGCAGTACTTC
TRBJ2-2 few TRBV11-2 TRBD2 16 CASSLGWGGSTGELFF TGTGCCAGCAGCTTAGGTTGGGGGGGAAGTACCGGGGAGCTGTTTTTT
TRBJ2-2 - TRBV27 TRBD1 18 CASSPPKPGQANTGELFF TGTGCCAGCAGTCCCCCTAAACCGGGACAGGCGAACACCGGGGAGCTGTTTTTT
TRBJ2-3 - TRBV28 TRBD2 14 CASSHSGLADTQYF TGTGCCAGCAGCCACTCCGGACTAGCAGATACGCAGTATTTT
TRBJ1-5 - TRBV7-9 - 15 CASSLGGEPNQPQHF TGTGCCAGCAGCTTAGGAGGGGAACCCAATCAGCCCCAGCATTTT
TRBJ2-7 few TRBV9 - 12 CASRVTSGEQYF TGTGCCAGCAGAGTGACTAGTGGAGAGCAGTACTTC
TRBJ2-3 - TRBV6-5 TRBD2 16 CASARASGGDPDTQYF TGTGCCAGCGCGAGGGCTAGCGGGGGGGACCCAGATACGCAGTATTTT
TRBJ1-4 few TRBV28 - 15 CASSLSRGTNEKLSF TGTGCCAGCAGTTTATCAAGGGGAACTAATGAAAAACTGTCTTTT
TRBJ2-1 - TRBV29-1 TRBD1 14 CSVEGTGGQVEQFF TGCAGCGTTGAGGGGACAGGGGGTCAGGTTGAGCAGTTCTTC
TRBJ2-7 few TRBV29-1 - 14 CSVEDRSQVYEQYF TGCAGCGTGGAAGACAGGAGTCAAGTCTACGAGCAGTACTTC
TRBJ2-1 - TRBV9 TRBD2 14 CASSALGTSREQFF TGTGCCAGCAGCGCCTTGGGGACTAGTCGGGAGCAGTTCTTC
TRBJ2-7 few TRBV27 TRBD1 14 CASSLQGVFYEQYF TGTGCCAGCAGTTTACAGGGGGTCTTTTACGAGCAGTACTTC
TRBJ2-5 - TRBV3-1 TRBD2 16 CASSQDEVLAGETQYF TGTGCCAGCAGCCAAGATGAAGTACTAGCGGGAGAGACCCAGTACTTC
TRBJ2-1 - TRBV14 - 17 CASSQEWVAEPYNEQFF TGTGCCAGCAGCCAAGAATGGGTAGCGGAACCGTACAATGAGCAGTTCTTC